Following are 25 T cell receptor beta chains from one sample sequenced in a study. Each CDR3 protein gets one entry after TCRdb re-called the RT-PCR reads with MiXCR. The table lists about 700,000 distinct CDR3 sequences, 13% to 15% of them singletons. Sequencing used memory CD4+ T cells from blood. The source is a female donor in good health, serving as a healthy control.

This clonotype was seen ten or more times. This chain uses TRBV18 with TRBJ1-1, with 7 bases fitting TRBD1. Germline CDR1 reads KGHSH; CDR2 reads LQKENI. This CDR3 spans 13 amino acids. J gave up 3 bases and V 5 bases, and 3 bases lay outside the gene matches. The CDR3 is CASSYDRDTEAFF. The CDR3 region has the DNA TGTGCCAGCTCATACGACAGGGACACTGAAGCTTTCTTT.

This clonotype was found many times. This sequence joins TRBV10-3 and TRBJ2-3, with D uncertain. The germline V gene encodes CDR1 ENHRY and CDR2 SYGVKD. V lost 10 bases to trimming and J lost 4 bases, with 12 bases between them. The CDR3 spans 12 residues. In DNA, the CDR3 is TGTGCCACCAACTCATTATCAGATACGCAGTATTTT. Its translation: CATNSLSDTQYF.

The J gene is TRBJ2-5, the V gene TRBV5-1; unclear D gene. Trimming stripped 2 bases from V and 5 bases from J, with 10 bases between. The length of the CDR3 is 13 residues. The germline V gene has CDR1 SGHRS and CDR2 YFSETQ. CDR3 nucleotides: TGCGCCAGCAGCTTTACCGTAGAGGAGACCCAGTACTTC. It codes for CASSFTVEETQYF.

This sequence joins TRBV5-6 and TRBJ2-3, with D hard to call. Deletions cut 0 bases from V and 0 bases from J, with 8 bases between. Germline loops: CDR1 SGHDT, CDR2 YYEEEE. There are 15 residues in the CDR3. The CDR3 DNA is TGTGCCAGCAGCTTGGGCTGGCGAAGCACAGATACGCAGTATTTT. It specifies CASSLGWRSTDTQYF.

CDR3 residues: CASRNRDSNQPQHF. The CDR3, as DNA: TGTGCCAGCAGGAACAGGGACAGCAATCAGCCCCAGCATTTT. V is TRBV6-1 and J is TRBJ1-5; D might be TRBD1 (6 bases). The CDR3 length is 14 residues. Germline lookup yields CDR1 MNHNS and CDR2 SASEGT. Trimming shortened V by 6 bases and J by 1 base, and 10 bases separated the two germline ends.

The CDR3, as DNA: TGTGCCAGCAGCTTGGATTACCTCAGAAGGGAGACCCAGTACTTC. Amino acids: CASSLDYLRRETQYF. The chain is built from TRBV5-4 and TRBJ2-5, with no clear D. This CDR3 is 15 amino acids long. Per the germline V gene, CDR1 is SGHNT and CDR2 is YYREEE (reference sequence). Deletions cut 0 bases from V and 5 bases from J, with 14 bases between.

Remarks on this clonotype: A read error is likely, as this CDR3 ends without the conserved phenylalanine or tryptophan. The rearrangement links TRBV29-1 to TRBJ2-7; the D call may be TRBD1 or TRBD2 (5 bases each). Germline loops: CDR1 SQVTM, CDR2 ANQGSEA. This CDR3 has 13 residues. Between the trimmed V and J ends, which lost 7 bases and 7 bases, there was a span of 20 bases. The CDR3 DNA is TGCAGCGGGGGGACGACGGCTACTAGTGAGCAGTACTTA. This codes for CSGGTTATSEQYL.

This clonotype was seen a few times. V gene TRBV4-1 combines with J gene TRBJ2-3; possible D gene TRBD2, 7 bases. This CDR3 is built from 17 residues. Germline V CDR1 and CDR2: MGHRA, YSYEKL. V lost 1 base, J lost 2 bases, and 16 bases lay in between. CDR3 in amino acids: CASSQGGGVAPTDTQYF. The CDR3 DNA follows: TGCGCCAGCAGCCAAGGAGGGGGGGTCGCCCCCACAGATACGCAGTATTTT.

V usage is TRBV28 and J usage is TRBJ2-1; TRBD1 is a possible D gene (5 bases). V lost 8 bases, J lost 9 bases, and 14 bases lay in between. This CDR3 is built from 12 residues. The germline gives CDR1 MDHEN, CDR2 SYDVKM. CDR3 loop: CASGQGKGEQFF. The CDR3 DNA reads as TGTGCCAGCGGGCAGGGTAAGGGTGAGCAGTTCTTC.

The rearrangement uses TRBV7-9 and TRBJ2-5; D ambiguous. V lost 5 bases and J lost 0, with 10 bases in between. CDR1 SEHNR and CDR2 FQNEAQ come from the germline V gene (reference sequence). The CDR3 sequence is 14 residues long. CDR3 loop: CASSVQTYQETQYF. The CDR3 DNA reads TGTGCCAGCAGCGTCCAGACGTACCAAGAGACCCAGTACTTC.

This chain links TRBV12-3 or TRBV12-4 with TRBJ2-7; 7 positions match TRBD2. CDR3 length: 13 amino acids. Germline trimming cut 8 bases from V and 2 bases from J; bases unmatched to any gene: 6. As DNA, the CDR3 is TGTGCCAGCGGACCAACTAGCGCCTACGAGCAGTACTTC. It codes for CASGPTSAYEQYF.

This rearrangement joins TRBV6-1 to TRBJ1-6; D remains ambiguous. This CDR3 comprises 12 residues. The germline gives CDR1 MNHNS, CDR2 SASEGT. Trimming took 7 bases from V and 5 from J, leaving 6 bases between them. CDR3 coding DNA: TGTGCCAGCACCCTGAATAATTCACCCCTCCACTTT. The encoded protein is CASTLNNSPLHF.

This clonotype was seen many times. The rearrangement uses TRBV6-1 and TRBJ2-2; 12 bases map to TRBD2. The germline V gene encodes CDR1 MNHNS and CDR2 SASEGT. The length of the CDR3 is 16 residues. V trimming: 6 bases; J trimming: 0 bases; junction bases outside the gene matches: 2. CDR3 protein: CASSRLAGANTGELFF. CDR3 nucleotide sequence: TGTGCCAGCAGCCGACTAGCGGGAGCGAACACCGGGGAGCTGTTTTTT.

V gene TRBV20-1 combines with J gene TRBJ2-5; D is perhaps TRBD2 (5 bases). V was pared by 5 bases and J by 4 bases, with 20 bases between. The CDR3 loop spans 15 amino acids. CDR1 is DFQATT and CDR2 is SNEGSKA in the germline V gene (reference sequence). The CDR3 loop reads CSAARRQLGGETQYF. The DNA for the CDR3 is TGCAGTGCTGCCCGCCGCCAGCTTGGAGGAGAGACCCAGTACTTC.

This clonotype was seen many times. The V gene is TRBV12-3 or TRBV12-4, the J gene TRBJ1-2; no clear D. Deletions cut 8 bases from V and 4 bases from J, with 14 bases between. The CDR3 contains 13 residues. The CDR3 protein is CASATQDFYGYTF. The CDR3 nucleotides are TGTGCCAGCGCCACTCAAGATTTCTATGGCTACACCTTC.

This clonotype was seen many times. The V and J genes are TRBV6-5 and TRBJ1-5, with 8 bases that match TRBD1. J lost 2 bases, V lost 10 bases, and 4 bases had no gene match. The CDR3 length is 13 residues. Germline loops: CDR1 MNHEY, CDR2 SVGAGI. CDR3 in amino acids: CATQGAGNQPQHF. CDR3 coding DNA: TGTGCCACCCAGGGGGCTGGCAATCAGCCCCAGCATTTT.

There are many counts of this clonotype. This chain connects TRBV6-5 to TRBJ2-1; no definite D call. Trimming removed 6 bases at V and 1 base at J, with 16 bases between. CDR1 is MNHEY and CDR2 is SVGAGI in the germline V gene. The CDR3 extends over 16 amino acids. This chain's CDR3 is CASSSTRRSSYNEQFF. CDR3 nucleotides: TGTGCCAGCAGCTCCACCAGGAGATCATCCTACAATGAGCAGTTCTTC.

This clonotype has at least ten counts. The chain combines TRBV7-2 with TRBJ2-5, with D possibly being TRBD1 or TRBD2 (5 bases each). Germline assignment: CDR1 SGHTA and CDR2 FQGNSA. V gave up 3 bases and J gave up 2 bases, with 13 bases separating them. The CDR3 consists of 15 residues. CDR3 protein: CASSFNPGRQETQYF. CDR3 coding DNA: TGTGCCAGCAGCTTTAACCCGGGGCGTCAAGAGACCCAGTACTTC.

The V call is TRBV28, the J call TRBJ2-3, with D perhaps given as TRBD1 or TRBD2 (5 bases each). The germline CDR1 and CDR2 sequences are MDHEN and SYDVKM. The germline V and J ends were trimmed by 4 bases and 2 bases, with 10 bases remaining between them. This CDR3 comprises 14 residues. Here the CDR3 DNA reads TGTGCCAGCAGTTCGGGGCCTAACACAGATACGCAGTATTTT. This translates into CASSSGPNTDTQYF.

This rearrangement joins TRBV5-1 to TRBJ2-7; TRBD1 agrees at 10 bases. The CDR3 runs to 14 residues. Trimming took 6 bases from V and 6 from J; bases not matched to a gene: 9. In germline, CDR1 is SGHRS, CDR2 YFSETQ. Here the CDR3 DNA reads TGCGCCAGCAAGACCGGGACAGGGGCCCTCGAGCAGTACTTC. Encoded protein: CASKTGTGALEQYF.

The DNA for the CDR3 is TGTGCCATCAGTGCCAGGGGGCACTTCACAGATACGCAGTATTTT. Its protein is CAISARGHFTDTQYF. The chain joins TRBV10-3 to TRBJ2-3; 8 nucleotides agree with TRBD1. The CDR3 is 15 residues long. The trim removed 4 bases at V and 2 bases at J, leaving 5 bases unmatched. The V gene's germline CDR1 is ENHRY and CDR2 SYGVKD.

In this sample, this clonotype turned up a few times. The chain uses TRBV12-3 or TRBV12-4 and TRBJ2-3, with TRBD2 identical over 10 bases. V was clipped by 7 bases and J by 7 bases; unmatched bases: 20. The CDR3 totals 18 residues. DNA for the CDR3: TGTGCCAGCACCTCAGGCGTTGAAGCTAGCGGGAGTTTTTATACGCAGTATTTT. It codes for CASTSGVEASGSFYTQYF.

This clonotype was counted between two and nine times. The V call is TRBV6-5, the J call TRBJ1-6; 7 positions match TRBD1. V lost 0 bases to trimming and J lost 11 bases; unmatched junction nucleotides: 10. The CDR3 contains 16 residues. CDR1 and CDR2 from the germline V gene are MNHEY and SVGAGI. The CDR3 DNA reads as TGTGCCAGCAGTTACTCGAAGGGGGCGTCGAGGACACCCCTCCACTTT. Residues: CASSYSKGASRTPLHF.

This clonotype was picked up a small number of times. This rearrangement joins TRBV7-2 to TRBJ2-5; D possibly corresponds to TRBD1 (6 bases). The length of the CDR3 is 13 residues. V was pared by 6 bases and J by 5 bases, with 13 bases between. The germline CDR1 and CDR2 sequences are SGHTA and FQGNSA. The chain's CDR3 is CASRPGGGETQYF. In DNA form, the CDR3 reads TGTGCCAGCAGACCCGGTGGGGGCGAGACCCAGTACTTC.

The chain uses TRBV11-2 and TRBJ1-1; TRBD1 aligns across 7 bases. CDR1 and CDR2 from the germline V gene are SGHAT and FQNNGV. Losses at the gene ends were 4 bases for V and 0 bases for J; bases not matched to a gene: 5. The CDR3 runs 15 residues. Here the CDR3 reads CASSSGQILNTEAFF. CDR3 nucleotides: TGTGCCAGCAGCTCGGGACAGATACTGAACACTGAAGCTTTCTTT.